The rows below give T cell receptor beta chains drawn from one sample of a study of metastatic and nonmetastatic thyroid tumors. TCRdb re-called the PCR reads via MiXCR. The sample includes 6,000 to 8,000 clones, about 31% of them seen just once. The source material was adjacent normal tissue. These receptors originate from a female donor with papillary thyroid cancer or a benign thyroid nodule (not recorded which). Some clones in this sample may be carry-over from other donors' samples. The CDR3 runs from the conserved cysteine through the conserved F or W. The D gene is left open where the match is weak. Size values are once, few and many counts, or a class for expanded clones, and some rows have none.

J gene | D gene | V gene | clone size | CDR3 protein | CDR3 DNA
TRBJ2-7 | TRBD1 | TRBV12-3/TRBV12-4 | - | CASSETGFSREQYF | TGTGCCAGCAGCGAGACAGGGTTTTCTAGAGAGCAGTACTTC
TRBJ1-2 | - | TRBV7-9 | few | CASSPSATNYGYTF | TGTGCCAGCAGCCCTTCGGCAACGAACTATGGCTACACCTTC
TRBJ2-1 | - | TRBV5-1 | medium-sized | CASSLSAGTDEQFF | TGCGCCAGCAGCTTGTCAGCCGGGACGGATGAGCAGTTCTTC
TRBJ2-7 | TRBD2 | TRBV28 | - | CAHKPAGLLYEQYF | TGTGCCCACAAACCAGCGGGGTTACTCTACGAGCAGTACTTC
TRBJ2-7 | - | TRBV6-5 | few | CASSSEFRTAYEQYF | TGTGCCAGCAGTTCCGAATTTAGGACAGCCTACGAGCAGTACTTC
TRBJ2-3 | - | TRBV7-3 | - | CASRGPITDTQYF | TGTGCCAGCAGGGGGCCAATCACAGATACGCAGTATTTT
TRBJ1-1 | - | TRBV5-6 | many | CASSPDPNRRHTEAFF | TGTGCCAGCAGCCCAGACCCCAACCGGCGGCACACTGAAGCTTTCTTT
TRBJ1-1 | - | TRBV11-2 | - | CASSSSSGWNTEAFF | TGTGCCAGCAGCTCATCATCGGGTTGGAACACTGAAGCTTTCTTT
TRBJ2-3 | TRBD2 | TRBV11-1 | - | CASSKGLAWPSDTQYF | TGTGCCAGCAGCAAGGGACTAGCGTGGCCCTCAGATACGCAGTATTTT
TRBJ2-5 | - | TRBV6-9 | - | CASSYDSLGETQYF | TGTGCCAGCAGTTACGACTCTTTGGGGGAGACCCAGTACTTC
TRBJ1-5 | - | TRBV6-6 | medium-sized | CASSYTSPSQPQHF | TGTGCCAGCAGTTATACGAGCCCTAGTCAGCCCCAGCATTTT
TRBJ1-1 | - | TRBV6-2/TRBV6-3 | few | CASSYETAKAFF | TGTGCCAGCAGTTATGAAACTGCCAAAGCTTTCTTT
TRBJ2-7 | - | TRBV3-1 | - | CASSQQTGPEQYF | TGTGCCAGCAGCCAGCAAACAGGGCCCGAGCAGTACTTC
TRBJ1-1 | - | TRBV28 | few | CASSPDPTGIGTGAFF | TGTGCCAGCAGTCCTGATCCGACAGGCATTGGGACTGGAGCTTTCTTT
TRBJ2-7 | - | TRBV20-1 | - | CSPQGGEQYF | TGCAGCCCCCAGGGGGGGGAGCAGTACTTC
TRBJ2-1 | - | TRBV7-8 | - | CASSPGAAYNEQFF | TGTGCCAGCAGCCCCGGTGCTGCTTACAATGAGCAGTTCTTC
TRBJ2-3 | TRBD2 | TRBV5-1 | medium-sized | CASSLVAGGGTDTQYF | TGCGCCAGCAGCTTGGTAGCGGGAGGGGGCACAGATACGCAGTATTTT
TRBJ2-1 | - | TRBV7-2 | - | CASSLATGKWFF | TGTGCCAGCAGCTTAGCTACAGGGAAGTGGTTCTTC
TRBJ2-7 | TRBD1 | TRBV7-3 | - | CASSRTGGVHPYEQYF | TGTGCCAGCAGCCGAACAGGGGGCGTCCATCCCTACGAGCAGTACTTC
TRBJ2-1 | TRBD1 | TRBV6-2/TRBV6-3 | - | CASSYSSGTGWFF | TGTGCCAGCAGTTACTCATCCGGGACAGGGTGGTTCTTC
TRBJ2-4 | - | TRBV28 | - | CASRIPYDRNGIQYF | TGTGCCAGCCGAATACCGTATGACAGAAACGGCATTCAGTACTTC
TRBJ2-5 | - | TRBV11-2 | many | CASSLWSGETQYF | TGTGCCAGCAGCTTATGGTCGGGGGAGACCCAGTACTTC
TRBJ2-1 | - | TRBV6-1 | few | CASRPAQGWQFF | TGTGCCAGCAGACCCGCCCAGGGCTGGCAGTTCTTC
TRBJ1-5 | TRBD1 | TRBV28 | - | CASSRTGEANQPQHF | TGTGCCAGCAGCCGAACAGGGGAGGCCAATCAGCCCCAGCATTTT
TRBJ1-2 | - | TRBV6-5 | - | CASSYSFGGDGYTF | TGTGCCAGCAGTTACTCGTTCGGGGGGGATGGCTACACCTTC
TRBJ2-7 | TRBD1 | TRBV2 | large | CASKSTGNEQYF | TGTGCCAGCAAGTCGACAGGGAACGAGCAGTACTTC
TRBJ2-1 | TRBD2 | TRBV27 | - | CASSLFGGSPVGLAGVLLFNEQFF | TGTGCCAGCAGTTTATTCGGCGGGAGTCCTGTGGGACTAGCGGGAGTCCTTCTGTTCAATGAGCAGTTCTTC
TRBJ1-4 | TRBD1 | TRBV12-3/TRBV12-4 | medium-sized | CASSLSTGQGGEKLFF | TGTGCCAGCAGTTTAAGTACGGGACAGGGAGGTGAAAAACTGTTTTTT
TRBJ1-1 | - | TRBV28 | - | CASSFGQMNTEAFF | TGTGCCAGCAGTTTTGGACAGATGAACACTGAGGCTTTCTTT
TRBJ1-1 | - | TRBV10-3 | few | CAISDTTGMNTEAFF | TGTGCCATCAGTGATACGACAGGCATGAACACTGAAGCTTTCTTT
TRBJ1-2 | - | TRBV3-1 | many | CASSTGGEFGGYTF | TGTGCCAGCAGCACGGGGGGGGAATTCGGTGGCTACACCTTC
TRBJ1-6 | - | TRBV6-1 | few | CASRAGGVSYNSPLHF | TGTGCCAGCAGGGCCGGGGGGGTGTCCTATAATTCACCCCTCCACTTT
TRBJ1-3 | - | TRBV20-1 | - | CSARDPRSGNTIYF | TGCAGTGCTAGAGATCCACGCTCTGGAAACACCATATATTTT
TRBJ2-1 | - | TRBV19 | medium-sized | CASSMPEYNEQFF | TGTGCCAGTAGTATGCCGGAGTACAATGAGCAGTTCTTC
TRBJ1-5 | - | TRBV19 | - | CASSSRDDITQPQHF | TGTGCCAGTAGTAGCCGGGACGACATTACTCAGCCCCAGCATTTT
TRBJ1-2 | - | TRBV6-1 | few | CASGPGPNYGYTF | TGTGCCAGCGGGCCGGGGCCTAACTATGGCTACACCTTC
TRBJ2-7 | TRBD1 | TRBV7-9 | medium-sized | CASSNRDRGLYEQYF | TGTGCCAGCAGCAACCGGGACAGGGGTCTCTACGAGCAGTACTTC
TRBJ2-7 | - | TRBV12-3/TRBV12-4 | - | CASSLGRGSNYEQYF | TGTGCCAGCAGTTTGGGCCGGGGATCTAATTACGAGCAGTACTTC
TRBJ2-3 | TRBD2 | TRBV2 | - | CASSEALGGRAGTDTQYF | TGTGCCAGCAGTGAAGCGCTTGGCGGGAGGGCGGGCACAGATACGCAGTATTTT
TRBJ1-2 | - | TRBV11-2 | - | CASSLDGTPNYGYTF | TGTGCCAGCAGCTTAGATGGGACACCTAACTATGGCTACACCTTC
TRBJ1-2 | TRBD1 | TRBV27 | few | CASSLMTGGTYGYTF | TGTGCCAGCAGTCTCATGACAGGGGGCACCTATGGCTACACCTTC
TRBJ1-1 | TRBD1 | TRBV5-1 | - | CASSQDRVNTEAFF | TGCGCCAGCAGCCAAGACAGGGTAAACACTGAAGCTTTCTTT
TRBJ2-6 | - | TRBV10-3 | few | CAISEGGKSGANVLTF | TGTGCCATCAGTGAGGGCGGCAAATCTGGGGCCAACGTCCTGACTTTC
TRBJ2-1 | TRBD2 | TRBV6-1 | large | CATQGTSGHNEQFF | TGTGCCACCCAGGGGACTAGCGGACACAATGAGCAGTTCTTC
TRBJ2-7 | TRBD1 | TRBV28 | - | CASHLTGGTYEQYF | TGTGCCAGCCATCTGACAGGGGGGACCTACGAGCAGTACTTC
TRBJ1-6 | - | TRBV6-5 | few | CASSYVRDNSPLHF | TGTGCCAGCAGTTACGTTAGAGATAATTCACCCCTCCACTTT
TRBJ2-7 | TRBD2 | TRBV6-1 | few | CASSASGTSGRNYEQYF | TGTGCCAGCAGCGCCTCCGGGACTAGCGGGAGGAACTACGAGCAGTACTTC
TRBJ2-2 | TRBD1 | TRBV19 | - | CASSRSGGASGELFF | TGTGCCAGTAGTAGGTCAGGGGGCGCCTCCGGGGAGCTGTTTTTT
TRBJ2-1 | TRBD2 | TRBV19 | few | CASSIVSGGFNEQFF | TGTGCCAGTAGTATTGTGAGCGGGGGCTTCAATGAGCAGTTCTTC
TRBJ2-2 | - | TRBV5-1 | - | CASTMQRDNTGELFF | TGCGCCAGCACCATGCAGAGAGACAACACCGGGGAGCTGTTTTTT
TRBJ1-5 | - | TRBV6-5 | - | CAGSYSGQRNQPQHF | TGTGCCGGCAGTTACTCTGGACAGAGGAACCAGCCCCAGCATTTT
TRBJ2-1 | - | TRBV27 | few | CATSRSGNEQFF | TGTGCCACTTCCCGCTCGGGCAATGAGCAGTTCTTC
TRBJ2-7 | - | TRBV6-1 | few | CASRAGGQVSYEQYF | TGTGCCAGCAGGGCGGGGGGACAGGTCTCCTACGAGCAGTACTTC
TRBJ2-7 | - | TRBV20-1 | medium-sized | CSPRSSTGRSIQNYEQYF | TGCAGTCCCCGATCCTCGACAGGCCGATCTATACAGAATTACGAGCAGTACTTC
TRBJ1-2 | - | TRBV12-3/TRBV12-4 | few | CASSARSVANYGYTF | TGTGCCAGCAGTGCCCGGTCAGTAGCTAACTATGGCTACACCTTC